Below are 19 T cell receptor beta chains sequenced from a single sample in a study of T cell responses to AZD1222 COVID-19 vaccine. Some clones are missing from TCRdb's copy, which holds only in-frame ones; the method was immunoSEQ multiplex PCR. This table has roughly 110,000 clones, approximately 90% appearing once. The source material was peripheral blood, sampled 28 days after the second AZD1222 dose. These receptors originate from an adult who received the AZD1222 COVID-19 vaccine.

J is TRBJ2-7 and V is TRBV5-1, with D possibly TRBD2 on 5 matching bases. The CDR3 spans 13 residues. The germline V and J ends were trimmed by 4 bases and 4 bases, with 12 bases remaining between them. Germline V lookup: CDR1 SGHRS, CDR2 YFSETQ. CDR3 nucleotide sequence: TGCGCCAGCAGCGCGGGCCAACTTTACGAGCAGTACTTC. Translated, it gives CASSAGQLYEQYF.

This chain connects TRBV6-5 to TRBJ1-5, with 8 bases that match TRBD1. Germline CDR1 is MNHEY and CDR2 is SVGAGI. Germline trimming cut 6 bases from V and 5 bases from J; bases unmatched to any gene: 3. This CDR3 is built from 13 residues. The DNA for the CDR3 is TGTGCCAGCAGGACAGGGGCTCATCAGCCCCAGCATTTT. It encodes CASRTGAHQPQHF.

The CDR3 DNA reads as TGCGCCAGCAGCTCAGGACAGGGAGGCTACAATGAGCAGTTCTTC. It is translated as CASSSGQGGYNEQFF. The chain links TRBV5-1 to TRBJ2-1, with TRBD1 matching 8 bases. Germline V gene sequence: CDR1 SGHRS, CDR2 YFSETQ. The CDR3 consists of 15 residues. Unmatched junction bases numbered 5, after V lost 3 bases and J lost 3 bases.

The V and J genes are TRBV4-3 and TRBJ1-2, with a possible D match to TRBD1 (6 bases). The CDR3 is 17 amino acids. CDR1 is LGHNA and CDR2 is YSLEER in the germline V gene. Deletions cut 3 bases from V and 3 bases from J, with 20 bases between. CDR3 in amino acids: CASSHTGSAAAYYGYTF. In DNA form, the CDR3 reads TGCGCCAGCAGCCACACAGGGAGCGCCGCCGCCTACTATGGCTACACCTTC.

The V gene is TRBV11-2, the J gene TRBJ1-2, with TRBD1 matching 12 bases. V shed 1 base and J 4 bases; nucleotides not matched to a gene: 4. CDR3 length: 16 residues. The germline gives CDR1 SGHAT, CDR2 FQNNGV. CDR3 residues: CASSLGGTGGIYGYTF. The CDR3 DNA reads as TGTGCCAGCAGCTTAGGGGGGACAGGGGGCATCTATGGCTACACCTTC. Full variable domain (remainder filled in from reference TRBV11-2 and TRBJ1-2): EAGVAQSPRYKIIEKRQSVAFWCNPISGHATLYWYQQILGQGPKLLIQFQNNGVVDDSQLPKDRFSAERLKGVDSTLKIQPAKLEDSAVYLCASSLGGTGGIYGYTFGSGTRLTVV.

The genes are TRBV11-3 and TRBJ2-1; 13 bases match TRBD2. The CDR3 runs 15 residues. The germline V gene encodes CDR1 SGHNT and CDR2 YENEEA. V lost 5 bases to trimming and J lost 6 bases; unmatched junction nucleotides: 4. Here the CDR3 reads CASSLGTSGINEQFF. In DNA form, the CDR3 reads TGTGCCAGCAGCCTCGGGACTAGCGGGATCAATGAGCAGTTCTTC.

The V gene is TRBV20-1, the J gene TRBJ1-3; D not certain. V lost 3 bases to trimming and J lost 6 bases, with 6 bases between them. Germline CDR1 DFQATT, CDR2 SNEGSKA (reference sequence). The CDR3 runs 11 residues. In DNA, the CDR3 is TGCAGTGCTAGGATCGAAAACACCATATATTTT. Translated: CSARIENTIYF.

The chain recombines TRBV5-1 with TRBJ2-5; D is possibly TRBD2 (5 bases). Germline assignment: CDR1 SGHRS and CDR2 YFSETQ. The CDR3 sequence is 16 residues long. Trimming shortened V by 2 bases and J by 5 bases, and 19 bases separated the two germline ends. CDR3 protein: CASSLSSGGTYETQYF. The DNA for the CDR3 is TGCGCCAGCAGCTTAAGCTCAGGAGGCACCTACGAGACCCAGTACTTC. The full variable domain, rest sourced from reference TRBV5-1 and TRBJ2-5, is KAGVTQTPRYLIKTRGQQVTLSCSPISGHRSVSWYQQTPGQGLQFLFEYFSETQRNKGNFPGRFSGRQFSNSRSEMNVSTLELGDSALYLCASSLSSGGTYETQYFGPGTRLLVL.

This clone was counted a single time. This sequence joins TRBV27 and TRBJ2-1, with 13 bases that match TRBD2. Germline CDR1 and CDR2: MNHEY and SMNVEV (reference sequence). CDR3 length: 13 residues. The trim removed 6 bases at V and 8 bases at J, leaving 1 base unmatched. The chain's CDR3 is CASRLAGGHEQFF. The CDR3 nucleotides read TGTGCCAGCAGACTAGCGGGGGGGCATGAGCAGTTCTTC.

The V gene is TRBV19, the J gene TRBJ1-2, with D possibly TRBD1 on 6 matching bases. Germline V gene data show CDR1 as LNHDA and CDR2 as SQIVND (reference sequence). This CDR3 region has 15 residues. The V and J ends lost 9 bases and 2 bases respectively, with 19 bases between them. The CDR3 region has the DNA TGTGCCAGCGAGTCCTCAGGGGATTTAAACTATGGCTACACCTTC. It is translated as CASESSGDLNYGYTF.

The chain uses TRBV5-1 and TRBJ2-7, with a tentative D call TRBD2 (5 bases). The CDR3 has 15 residues. Germline assignment: CDR1 SGHRS and CDR2 YFSETQ. V was pared by 0 bases and J by 0 bases, with 10 bases between. The CDR3 loop reads CASSLGTGSSYEQYF. In DNA, the CDR3 is TGCGCCAGCAGCTTGGGGACGGGGAGCTCCTACGAGCAGTACTTC.

The chain uses TRBV6-5 and TRBJ1-2; D not resolved. Looked up from germline, CDR1 is MNHEY and CDR2 is SVGAGI. The V gene lost 8 bases and the J gene lost 4 bases, with 17 bases spanning the gap. The CDR3 consists of 14 residues. The CDR3 reads CASRFGGSSYGYTF. The DNA of the CDR3 is TGTGCCAGCCGGTTCGGAGGGAGCTCCTATGGCTACACCTTC.

The gene calls are TRBV20-1 and TRBJ1-1; TRBD1 might be the D (5 bases). The CDR3 runs to 14 residues. Trimming pared 3 bases from V and 3 bases from J, leaving 14 bases between. The germline gives CDR1 DFQATT, CDR2 SNEGSKA (reference sequence). Written as DNA, the CDR3 is TGCAGTGCTAGTATGAGGGGCGAGTACACTGAAGCTTTCTTT. Translation: CSASMRGEYTEAFF.

The chain joins TRBV15 to TRBJ1-2; unclear D gene. CDR3 length: 14 amino acids. Deletions cut 0 bases from V and 3 bases from J, with 8 bases between. Looked up from germline, CDR1 is LNHNV and CDR2 is YYDKDF (reference sequence). CDR3 sequence: CATSRDLVDYGYTF. CDR3 bases: TGTGCCACCAGCAGAGATTTGGTGGACTATGGCTACACCTTC.

The chain uses TRBV5-6 and TRBJ2-7, with D perhaps being TRBD1 or TRBD2 (6 bases each). Between the trimmed V and J ends, which lost 4 bases and 3 bases, there was a span of 17 bases. CDR3 length: 15 amino acids. Germline V gene lookup returns CDR1 SGHDT and CDR2 YYEEEE. The CDR3 DNA reads TGTGCCAGCAGCCACAACCTGGGGGGCCTCTACGAGCAGTACTTC. As protein: CASSHNLGGLYEQYF.

The chain combines TRBV4-1 with TRBJ2-7; 9 nucleotides align to TRBD2. J was trimmed by 2 bases and V by 4 bases; bases with no gene match: 12. Germline CDR1 is MGHRA and CDR2 is YSYEKL. The CDR3 sequence is 17 residues long. CDR3 protein: CASSLLGGSGSPYEQYF. DNA for the CDR3: TGCGCCAGCAGCCTCCTAGGAGGTAGCGGGAGCCCCTACGAGCAGTACTTC.

The chain carries TRBV24-1 and TRBJ2-3; 8 nucleotides match TRBD2. Unmatched junction bases numbered 10, after V lost 0 bases and J lost 0 bases. The CDR3 runs 19 residues. From germline, CDR1 is KGHDR and CDR2 SFDVKD. The CDR3 DNA reads as TGTGCCACCAGTGATTTGCAGGCGGGGGGACGATTTAGCACAGATACGCAGTATTTT. Its translation: CATSDLQAGGRFSTDTQYF.

This chain links TRBV6-6 with TRBJ1-4, with D possibly matching TRBD1 (5 bases). Per germline, CDR1 MNHNY and CDR2 SVGAGI (reference sequence). V lost 8 bases, J lost 4 bases, and 11 bases lay in between. CDR3 length: 13 amino acids. CDR3 protein: CASARDYNEKLFF. DNA of the CDR3: TGTGCCAGCGCTCGGGACTATAATGAAAAACTGTTTTTT.

V gene TRBV11-2 combines with J gene TRBJ2-5; D is ambiguous. Germline loops: CDR1 SGHAT, CDR2 FQNNGV. V was shortened by 3 bases and J by 4 bases, with 9 bases between the two germline ends. The CDR3 runs to 13 residues. The CDR3, as DNA: TGTGCCAGCAGCTTGGGCAGACGAGAGACCCAGTACTTC. It codes for CASSLGRRETQYF.